This T cell receptor (beta chain) was recorded in a study of blood T cell repertoires in COVID-19. Across the whole study: Donors in the United States, Italy and Spain gave samples during acute or convalescent COVID-19. Nucleic acid was either cDNA or gDNA, and it came from T cells, B-cell-depleted T cells, or PBMCs.

In the original analysis: Estimation of nucleated cell counts relied on the amplification of reference gene primers. Here immunoSEQ multiplex PCR was the method, and the copy in TCRdb shows in-frame clones only, minus some. V, J and clone size reflect that table, while D and trimming were determined from the DNA. The sample carries tens of thousands of clones, around four fifths recorded once. The CDR3 length is 13 residues. CDR1 SGHRS and CDR2 YFSETQ come from the germline V gene. V was trimmed by 0 bases and J by 5 bases, leaving 8 bases between them. The material sequenced was peripheral blood. The TCR comes from an older man with acute or convalescent COVID-19. This chain uses TRBV5-1 with TRBJ1-2; D uncertain. Written as DNA, the CDR3 is TGCGCCAGCAGCTTGGCGGAGCCATATGGCTACACCTTC. Its translation is CASSLAEPYGYTF.